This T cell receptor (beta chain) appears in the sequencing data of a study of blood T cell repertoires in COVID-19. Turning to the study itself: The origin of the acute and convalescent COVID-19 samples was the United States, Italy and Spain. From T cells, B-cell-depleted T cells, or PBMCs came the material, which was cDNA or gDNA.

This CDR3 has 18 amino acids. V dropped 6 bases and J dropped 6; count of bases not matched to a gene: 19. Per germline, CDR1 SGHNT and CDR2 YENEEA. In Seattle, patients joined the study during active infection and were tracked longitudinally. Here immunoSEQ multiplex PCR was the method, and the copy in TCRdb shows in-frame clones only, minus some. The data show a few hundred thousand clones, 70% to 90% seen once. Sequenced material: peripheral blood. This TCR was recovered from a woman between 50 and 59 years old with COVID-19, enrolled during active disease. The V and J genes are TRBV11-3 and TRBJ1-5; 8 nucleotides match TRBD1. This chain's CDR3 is CASRIAGRATGGGQPQHF. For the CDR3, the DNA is TGTGCCAGCAGAATTGCAGGTCGGGCCACAGGGGGAGGTCAGCCCCAGCATTTT. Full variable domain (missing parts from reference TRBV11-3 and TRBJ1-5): EAGVVQSPRYKIIEKKQPVAFWCNPISGHNTLYWYLQNLGQGPELLIRYENEEAVDDSQLPKDRFSAERLKGVDSTLKIQPAELGDSAVYLCASRIAGRATGGGQPQHFGDGTRLSIL.